This TCR beta chain was found in a study of post-analysis software for immune sequencing data. This clonotype was detected many times. Its antigen is undetermined. The V and J ends lost 5 bases and 0 bases respectively, with 8 bases between them. CDR1 SQVTM and CDR2 ANQGSEA come from the germline V gene. The CDR3 is made up of 12 amino acids. Unique molecular identifiers were built into the TCR beta cDNA libraries. Each CDR3 protein is one row after TCRdb ran MiXCR on the PCR reads. The table records roughly 730,000 distinct CDR3 sequences, about 32% of them present only once. Regarding the study as a whole: There was significantly lower normalized Chao1 diversity in multiple sclerosis patients than in controls. In patients, TRBV5-6, TRBV5-1 and TRBV20-1 belonged to five TRBV segments found more frequently than in controls. Samples from a shared batch, those prepared together, strongly co-clustered by F measure.

V and J are TRBV29-1 and TRBJ2-7; the D is unclear. The source is a girl under 18 with multiple sclerosis. Sequenced: blood. CDR3 DNA sequence: TGCAGCGTTACGACAACCTCCTACGAGCAGTACTTC. Its translation is CSVTTTSYEQYF.